This T cell receptor beta chain derives from a study of CXCR3-negative and CXCR3-positive naive CD8 T cells. Regarding the study as a whole: The TRB CDR3s that CXCR3-positive naive cells carried were more hydrophobic than those of CXCR3-negative naive cells.

As for this clonotype: Its antigen remains unidentified.

Identification of naive CD8+ T cells rested on CD45RO-CCR7+CD27+CD95- status. UMI-labeled 5' RACE yielded the TRB cDNA libraries. For each CDR3 protein, TCRdb gives one entry from its re-call of the 5' RACE reads, without DNA. There are approximately 59,000 distinct CDR3 sequences in the sample, with about 0.7% held by the top ten. CDR1 and CDR2 from the germline V gene are SGHDN and FVKESK. The CDR3 is made up of 14 amino acids. V and J are TRBV14 and TRBJ2-7. The TCR comes from a human donor in good health. Some clones in this sample may be carry-over from other donors' samples. Sequences were obtained from naive CXCR3+ CD8+ T cells from blood. As to subset: CD45RO-CCR7+CD27+CD95- naive CD8+ T cells expressing CXCR3 (TNR3+). The CDR3 sequence is CASSQDVGSYEQYF.